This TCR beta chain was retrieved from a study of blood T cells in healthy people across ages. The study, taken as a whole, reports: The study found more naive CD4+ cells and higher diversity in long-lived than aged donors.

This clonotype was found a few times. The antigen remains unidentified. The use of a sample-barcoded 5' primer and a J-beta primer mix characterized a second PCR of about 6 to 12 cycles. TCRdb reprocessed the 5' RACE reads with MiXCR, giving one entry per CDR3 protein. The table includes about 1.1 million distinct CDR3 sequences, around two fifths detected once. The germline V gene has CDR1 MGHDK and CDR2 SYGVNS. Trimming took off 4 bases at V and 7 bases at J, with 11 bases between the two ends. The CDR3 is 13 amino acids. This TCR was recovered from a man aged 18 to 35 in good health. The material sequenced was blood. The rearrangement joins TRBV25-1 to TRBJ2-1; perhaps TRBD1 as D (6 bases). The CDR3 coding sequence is TGTGCCAGCAGTGGGGGGACATTGAATGAGCAGTTCTTC. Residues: CASSGGTLNEQFF.